These 22 T cell receptor beta chains share one sample of origin, sequenced in a study of blood T cell repertoires in COVID-19. Produced via immunoSEQ multiplex PCR; TCRdb's table is partial and in-frame only. Seen here are roughly 75,000 clones, roughly 90% observed once, and the top ten hold 17%. The sample consisted of peripheral blood. These receptors all stem from a man older than 75 in a cohort sampled during active COVID-19.

This chain joins TRBV10-3 and TRBJ2-3, with TRBD1 as a possible D gene (6 bases). The ends were cut back, 7 bases at V and 1 base at J, with 12 bases in the middle. From germline, CDR1 is ENHRY and CDR2 SYGVKD. The CDR3 runs to 14 residues. CDR3 residues: CAITSDSGTDTQYF. Here the CDR3 DNA reads TGTGCCATCACCTCGGACAGTGGCACAGATACGCAGTATTTT.

The chain recombines TRBV5-1 with TRBJ2-1; 8 bases are a match to TRBD2. After removal of 0 bases from V and 3 bases from J, the junction contained 2 bases not matched to a gene. This CDR3 region has 15 residues. Germline V gene sequence: CDR1 SGHRS, CDR2 YFSETQ. Written as DNA, the CDR3 is TGCGCCAGCAGCTTGGCCAGCGGGGGCTACAATGAGCAGTTCTTC. Its protein is CASSLASGGYNEQFF.

CDR3 sequence: CASRTTGATNEKLFF. The DNA of the CDR3 is TGCGCCAGCAGAACGACAGGGGCAACTAATGAAAAACTGTTTTTT. V is TRBV5-1 and J is TRBJ1-4; 8 nucleotides agree with TRBD1. V lost 5 bases, J lost 0 bases, and 3 bases stayed unmatched. Germline V gives CDR1 SGHRS, CDR2 YFSETQ. CDR3 length equals 15 residues.

The J gene is TRBJ2-5, the V gene TRBV10-2, with D tentatively TRBD1 (7 bases). This CDR3 is 17 amino acids long. Trimming pared 3 bases from V and 7 bases from J, leaving 24 bases between. Germline V CDR1 and CDR2: WSHSY, SAAADI. CDR3 amino acids: CASSDSRQGGGIGTQYF. The CDR3 nucleotides are TGCGCCAGCAGTGATTCCCGACAGGGAGGAGGGATAGGGACCCAGTACTTC.

The rearrangement joins TRBV2 to TRBJ2-7, with D perhaps TRBD1 (5 bases). The germline gives CDR1 SNHLY, CDR2 FYNNEI. Trimming removed 7 bases at V and 5 bases at J, with 12 bases between. The CDR3 consists of 12 residues. The CDR3 sequence is CASIGRVNEQYF. Here the CDR3 DNA reads TGTGCCAGCATCGGCAGGGTCAACGAGCAGTACTTC.

In its sample, this clone was seen a few times. This sequence joins TRBV5-1 and TRBJ2-7; 7 bases map to TRBD2. The germline CDR1 and CDR2 sequences are SGHRS and YFSETQ. The ends lost 3 bases at V and 3 bases at J; junction bases unmatched: 3. The CDR3 length is 13 residues. CDR3 sequence reads: CASSSASGYEQYF. CDR3 DNA sequence: TGCGCCAGCAGCTCGGCTAGCGGCTACGAGCAGTACTTC.

This chain links TRBV18 with TRBJ1-3; 7 bases match TRBD1. With 5 bases clipped from V and 0 bases from J, the junction kept 10 bases outside the gene matches. Germline V gene lookup returns CDR1 KGHSH and CDR2 LQKENI. The CDR3 is made up of 17 amino acids. The CDR3 DNA reads as TGTGCCAGCTCAAACCTAGGACAGGCGACCTCTGGAAACACCATATATTTT. It codes for CASSNLGQATSGNTIYF.

DNA of the CDR3: TGTGCCAGCAGCAAACGGGACAGGGGAGGAAACACCATATATTTT. Amino acid sequence: CASSKRDRGGNTIYF. The rearrangement joins TRBV6-5 to TRBJ1-3, with 10 bases lining up with TRBD1. The CDR3 has 15 amino acids. Germline V gene sequence: CDR1 MNHEY, CDR2 SVGAGI. V shed 6 bases, J shed 4 bases, and the junction held 6 bases outside the gene matches.

This clone was detected once. The CDR3 DNA reads as TGTGCCAGCAGCACGACAGGGGGCGCGGGGACTGAAGCTTTCTTT. Its protein is CASSTTGGAGTEAFF. The rearrangement links TRBV28 to TRBJ1-1; 10 nucleotides agree with TRBD1. The germline CDR1 and CDR2 sequences are MDHEN and SYDVKM. There are 15 residues in the CDR3. J was trimmed by 5 bases and V by 6 bases; bases with no gene match: 9.

J is TRBJ2-2 and V is TRBV15; 7 nucleotides agree with TRBD2. Germline-derived CDR1 and CDR2 are LNHNV and YYDKDF (reference sequence). V was clipped by 5 bases and J by 3 bases; unmatched bases: 9. The CDR3 runs 16 residues. The CDR3 DNA reads as TGTGCCACCAGCGACCCACGTGGGGGGGACACCGGGGAGCTGTTTTTT. The encoded protein is CATSDPRGGDTGELFF.

The rearrangement links TRBV6-2 or TRBV6-3 to TRBJ2-5; D possibly corresponds to TRBD1 (6 bases). Trimming pared 0 bases from V and 2 bases from J, leaving 10 bases between. Germline V lookup: CDR1 MNHEY, CDR2 SVGEGT. There are 15 residues in the CDR3. The CDR3 bases are TGTGCCAGCAGTTACTCAGGGACAATGCAAGAGACCCAGTACTTC. It specifies CASSYSGTMQETQYF.

V usage is TRBV4-1 and J usage is TRBJ1-4; 9 bases are shared with TRBD1. The ends lost 2 bases at V and 4 bases at J; junction bases unmatched: 14. The CDR3 loop spans 19 amino acids. CDR1 is MGHRA, CDR2 YSYEKL, per germline. The CDR3 region is CASSQLQYPGQGFNEKLFF. Here the CDR3 DNA reads TGCGCCAGCAGCCAACTTCAATACCCGGGACAGGGATTTAATGAAAAACTGTTTTTT.

This clone is classed as medium-sized. The genes are TRBV5-1 and TRBJ1-6; 7 bases fit TRBD1. This CDR3 contains 14 residues. CDR1 and CDR2 from the germline V gene are SGHRS and YFSETQ. The V segment lost 0 bases and the J segment 11 bases; nucleotides outside the gene matches: 5. CDR3 region: CASSLEGARTPLHF. In nucleotides, the CDR3 is TGCGCCAGCAGCTTGGAGGGGGCGCGGACACCCCTCCACTTT.

The rearrangement links TRBV6-5 to TRBJ2-7, with TRBD2 matching 11 bases. Trimming at V came to 4 bases and at J to 5 bases, leaving 10 bases not matched to a gene. Germline V gives CDR1 MNHEY, CDR2 SVGAGI. The CDR3 has 16 residues. The CDR3, as DNA: TGTGCCAGCAGTTCCCCCGGTAGCGGGGGGGAAGACGAGCAGTACTTC. Its protein is CASSSPGSGGEDEQYF.

The chain combines TRBV6-7 with TRBJ2-7; TRBD2 aligns across 11 bases. TRBV6-7 is designated an ORF whose function remains uncertain. V shed 2 bases, J shed 3 bases, and the junction held 6 bases outside the gene matches. The CDR3 totals 16 residues. The DNA of the CDR3 is TGTGCCAGCAGTTACCTCTTAGCGGGGGGGCTCTACGAGCAGTACGTC. Translating gives CASSYLLAGGLYEQYV.

V gene TRBV11-2 combines with J gene TRBJ2-1; 11 bases are shared with TRBD1. Germline CDR1 reads SGHAT; CDR2 reads FQNNGV. The CDR3 is 16 amino acids. The trim removed 4 bases at V and 4 bases at J, leaving 6 bases unmatched. CDR3 bases: TGTGCCAGCAGCTCGTGGACAGGGGGCGCTTACAATGAGCAGTTCTTC. It encodes CASSSWTGGAYNEQFF.

This chain joins TRBV7-2 and TRBJ1-2; D gene uncertain. Trimming pared 1 base from V and 0 bases from J, leaving 9 bases between. The CDR3 is 15 amino acids. CDR1 is SGHTA and CDR2 is FQGNSA in the germline V gene. CDR3 sequence (DNA): TGTGCCAGCAGCTTAGGGCCAGACACTAACTATGGCTACACCTTC. It codes for CASSLGPDTNYGYTF.

J is TRBJ2-2 and V is TRBV11-2; 7 bases are a match to TRBD2. The V gene's germline CDR1 is SGHAT and CDR2 FQNNGV. The CDR3 has 14 residues. V lost 3 bases, J lost 4 bases, and 2 bases stayed unmatched. CDR3: CASSLTGGTGELFF. CDR3 sequence (DNA): TGTGCCAGCAGCTTGACGGGGGGCACCGGGGAGCTGTTTTTT.

The chain links TRBV11-2 to TRBJ2-1, with 9 bases aligning to TRBD1. With V trimmed by 5 bases and J by 9 bases, 8 bases remained unmatched. CDR3 length equals 14 residues. Germline V CDR1 and CDR2: SGHAT, FQNNGV. The chain's CDR3 is CASSPTGGWGEQFF. The CDR3 coding sequence is TGTGCCAGCAGCCCTACAGGGGGCTGGGGTGAGCAGTTCTTC.

The chain is built from TRBV3-1 (or the pseudogene TRBV3-2) and TRBJ1-2; D is perhaps TRBD1 (6 bases). The V and J ends lost 3 bases and 5 bases respectively, with 13 bases between them. The V gene's germline CDR1 is LGHDT and CDR2 YNNKEL (reference sequence). This CDR3 is 14 amino acids long. CDR3 sequence reads: CASSHSGTRYGYTF. The CDR3 nucleotides read TGTGCCAGCAGCCATTCCGGGACACGGTATGGCTACACCTTC.

The DNA of the CDR3 is TGTGCCACCAGCGTAGGGTCAGGACTGCGAGAGCAGTACGTC. This codes for CATSVGSGLREQYV. This chain links TRBV15 with TRBJ2-7, with D possibly TRBD2 on 5 matching bases. CDR1 and CDR2 from the germline V gene are LNHNV and YYDKDF (reference sequence). The CDR3 is made up of 14 amino acids. V lost 5 bases and J lost 7, with 18 bases in between.

The rearrangement links TRBV14 to TRBJ2-5; perhaps TRBD1 as D (5 bases). CDR1 and CDR2 (germline): SGHDN, FVKESK. The CDR3 length is 13 residues. V was shortened by 4 bases and J by 1 base, with 7 bases between the two germline ends. The chain's CDR3 is CASSRQLQETQYF. DNA of the CDR3: TGTGCCAGCAGCCGACAGCTCCAAGAGACCCAGTACTTC.